The 24 T cell receptor beta chains below come from one sample, sequenced in a study of cytomegalovirus exposure and HLA in healthy donors. Using immunoSEQ multiplex PCR, the repertoire was profiled, and TCRdb retains in-frame clones only, with some absent. The data contain some 210,000 clones, around 78% of them singletons. Input material: PBMCs. These receptors all come from a woman younger than 30 in good health and CMV-seronegative.

This chain's CDR3 is CASSLSTVTSGNTIYF. In DNA form, the CDR3 reads TGTGCCAGCAGCCTCTCGACAGTGACCTCTGGAAACACCATATATTTT. The chain joins TRBV2 to TRBJ1-3, with D possibly TRBD1 on 5 matching bases. Germline V gives CDR1 SNHLY, CDR2 FYNNEI. This CDR3 has 16 residues. The germline V and J ends were trimmed by 6 bases and 0 bases, with 15 bases remaining between them.

This sequence joins TRBV4-2 and TRBJ2-2, with 9 bases matching TRBD2. CDR3 size: 19 residues. The V segment lost 4 bases and the J segment 6 bases; nucleotides outside the gene matches: 18. CDR1 and CDR2 (germline): LGHNA, YNFKEQ. The DNA for the CDR3 is TGTGCCAGCAGCCCGCGTAGCCCGTTGGCGAGCGGGGGGTCCGGGGAGCTGTTTTTT. Amino acids: CASSPRSPLASGGSGELFF.

The V call is TRBV30, the J call TRBJ2-7; D is possibly TRBD1 (7 bases). The CDR3 runs to 15 residues. Per germline, CDR1 GTSNPN and CDR2 SVGIG (reference sequence). Trimming shortened V by 0 bases and J by 4 bases, and 16 bases separated the two germline ends. This CDR3 is CAWSVGGTVRYEQYF. DNA of the CDR3: TGTGCCTGGAGTGTAGGGGGGACAGTTAGGTACGAGCAGTACTTC.

The chain carries TRBV7-2 and TRBJ1-1; a weak D match, TRBD1 (5 bases). This CDR3 has 14 amino acids. V was shortened by 5 bases and J by 4 bases, with 14 bases between the two germline ends. CDR1 SGHTA and CDR2 FQGNSA come from the germline V gene. DNA for the CDR3: TGTGCCAGCAGCCCGTGGCAGGGTTTCACTGAAGCTTTCTTT. Amino acids: CASSPWQGFTEAFF.

This clone was detected once. The chain links TRBV5-6 to TRBJ1-2; D may be TRBD1 (5 bases). The CDR3 runs 14 residues. Trimming left V 4 bases short and J 8 bases short, with 18 bases between. CDR1 is SGHDT and CDR2 is YYEEEE in the germline V gene. CDR3 sequence (DNA): TGTGCCAGCAGCGCTCGGGGGACGTCTGCGGGCTACACCTTC. The encoded protein is CASSARGTSAGYTF.

This clone was observed many times. The sample contains more than one DNA sequence encoding this CDR3. The chain links TRBV2 to TRBJ1-1, with D unclear. CDR3 size: 13 residues. CDR1 and CDR2 (germline): SNHLY, FYNNEI. V lost 3 bases, J lost 2 bases, and 7 bases lay in between. The DNA for the CDR3 is TGTGCCAGCAGTGAGCTTGAAAACACTGAAGCTTTCTTT. This codes for CASSELENTEAFF.

This rearrangement joins TRBV30 to TRBJ2-7; D might be TRBD1 or TRBD2, each matching 5 bases. Trimming took off 2 bases at V and 5 bases at J, with 13 bases between the two ends. This CDR3 contains 13 residues. Looked up from germline, CDR1 is GTSNPN and CDR2 is SVGIG (reference sequence). For the CDR3, the DNA is TGTGCCTGGAGTTCGGTGGGGACCCACGAGCAGTACTTC. Protein: CAWSSVGTHEQYF.

In this sample, this clone turned up a few times. V and J are TRBV27 and TRBJ2-7; a weak D match, TRBD1 (6 bases). Germline-derived CDR1 and CDR2 are MNHEY and SMNVEV (reference sequence). This CDR3 spans 15 amino acids. Between the trimmed V and J ends, which lost 8 bases and 1 base, there was a span of 18 bases. For the CDR3, the DNA is TGTGCCAGCCGAAGGATTAGGGACACATCCTACGAGCAGTACTTC. It is translated as CASRRIRDTSYEQYF.

The chain uses TRBV5-1 and TRBJ1-2, with TRBD1 as a possible D gene (6 bases). There are 13 residues in the CDR3. Germline V gene lookup returns CDR1 SGHRS and CDR2 YFSETQ. Trimming took off 3 bases at V and 3 bases at J, with 9 bases between the two ends. The CDR3 loop reads CASSSDSDYGYTF. As DNA, the CDR3 is TGCGCCAGCAGCTCGGACAGCGACTATGGCTACACCTTC.

J is TRBJ2-7 and V is TRBV4-1; weak D call: TRBD2 (6 bases). V shed 2 bases and J shed 0 bases, with 11 bases lying between them. This CDR3 comprises 15 residues. Germline CDR1 is MGHRA and CDR2 is YSYEKL. CDR3 protein: CASSQTTGSSYEQYF. DNA for the CDR3: TGCGCCAGCAGCCAAACAACCGGGAGCTCCTACGAGCAGTACTTC.

The sample holds one count of this clone. The chain carries TRBV2 and TRBJ1-3, with 8 bases aligning to TRBD1. Germline V lookup: CDR1 SNHLY, CDR2 FYNNEI. The CDR3 sequence is 14 residues long. V lost 4 bases to trimming and J lost 8 bases; unmatched junction nucleotides: 7. The CDR3: CASSGWTGRDTIYF. The CDR3 coding sequence is TGTGCCAGCAGTGGCTGGACAGGGAGGGACACCATATATTTT.

V is TRBV30 and J is TRBJ2-3; 12 bases map to TRBD1. Germline CDR1 is GTSNPN and CDR2 is SVGIG (reference sequence). The J segment lost 4 bases and the V segment lost 0 bases, leaving 5 bases of the junction unmatched. This CDR3 region has 16 residues. CDR3 loop: CAWSVGDRGRADTQYF. CDR3 nucleotide sequence: TGTGCCTGGAGTGTGGGGGACAGGGGGCGTGCAGATACGCAGTATTTT.

A single count supports this clone. V and J are TRBV11-2 and TRBJ2-7; D perhaps matches TRBD1 (6 bases). This CDR3 spans 16 amino acids. Trimming cost V 5 bases and J 6 bases, with 23 bases left between them. Per the germline V gene, CDR1 is SGHAT and CDR2 is FQNNGV. DNA for the CDR3: TGTGCCAGCAGCGCCCTAGGGGGTAGTGGGGCCTCCGAGCAGTACTTC. This encodes CASSALGGSGASEQYF.

The chain employs TRBV6-5 and TRBJ1-1, with D perhaps TRBD1 (6 bases). Germline V lookup: CDR1 MNHEY, CDR2 SVGAGI. The V end lost 6 bases, the J end lost 7 bases, and 15 bases lay between the germline ends. The CDR3 covers 13 residues. The CDR3 protein is CASRLHRAGEAFF. The CDR3 bases are TGTGCCAGCAGATTACACAGGGCAGGTGAAGCTTTCTTT.

CDR3 DNA: TGTGCCAGCAGCGCCCCCACCGACCCGATCAATGAGCAGTTCTTC. This codes for CASSAPTDPINEQFF. This chain joins TRBV9 and TRBJ2-1; no reliable D call. Trimming cost V 3 bases and J 6 bases, with 16 bases left between them. The CDR3 consists of 15 residues. Germline V gives CDR1 SGDLS, CDR2 YYNGEE.

With regard to this clone: One junction end disagrees with the germline gene, perhaps due to a read error. The genes are TRBV7-7 and TRBJ2-1, with 7 bases aligning to TRBD1. The length of the CDR3 is 13 residues. Germline assignment: CDR1 SSHAT and CDR2 FNYEAQ (reference sequence). The CDR3 sequence: CASSLEVGQGVFF. Here the CDR3 DNA reads TGTGCTAGCAGCTTAGAAGTCGGGCAGGGGGTGTTCTTC.

In its sample, this clone was seen once. J is TRBJ1-2 and V is TRBV11-2; no clear D gene. Per germline, CDR1 SGHAT and CDR2 FQNNGV. V shed 0 bases and J shed 8 bases, with 7 bases lying between them. This CDR3 comprises 12 residues. The DNA for the CDR3 is TGTGCCAGCAGCTTAGAGGGTAAAGGCTACACCTTC. The encoded protein is CASSLEGKGYTF.

This chain uses TRBV9 with TRBJ2-1; 8 bases are a match to TRBD2. CDR3 length: 18 amino acids. Germline CDR1 reads SGDLS; CDR2 reads YYNGEE. V shed 4 bases, J shed 6 bases, and the junction held 18 bases outside the gene matches. The CDR3 DNA is TGTGCCAGCAGCTTTACTTTCTTGCGGGGGGCCGAATTCAATGAGCAGTTCTTC. Translating it yields CASSFTFLRGAEFNEQFF.

The J gene is TRBJ1-5, the V gene TRBV7-3; no clear D. V was shortened by 2 bases and J by 3 bases, with 5 bases between the two germline ends. CDR1 SGHTA and CDR2 FQGTGA come from the germline V gene. The CDR3 sequence is 13 residues long. This chain's CDR3 is CASSLGHNQPQHF. DNA of the CDR3: TGTGCCAGCAGCTTAGGTCACAATCAGCCCCAGCATTTT. Variable domain in full (rest from reference TRBV7-3 and TRBJ1-5): GAGVSQTPSNKVTEKGKYVELRCDPISGHTALYWYRQSLGQGPEFLIYFQGTGAADDSGLPNDRFFAVRPEGSVSTLKIQRTERGDSAVYLCASSLGHNQPQHFGDGTRLSIL.

This chain connects TRBV27 to TRBJ2-3, with D perhaps being TRBD1 or TRBD2 (5 bases each). V lost 2 bases to trimming and J lost 7 bases, with 22 bases between them. The CDR3 is 17 amino acids. Germline assignment: CDR1 MNHEY and CDR2 SMNVEV (reference sequence). CDR3 nucleotide sequence: TGTGCCAGCAGTTTAGAGGGGCTAGCCCTCCAATCAAATACGCAGTATTTT. This gives the protein CASSLEGLALQSNTQYF.

The chain links TRBV7-3 to TRBJ2-7; 13 nucleotides align to TRBD2. This CDR3 spans 17 amino acids. Germline CDR1 reads SGHTA; CDR2 reads FQGTGA. V shed 5 bases, J shed 5 bases, and the junction held 12 bases outside the gene matches. CDR3 residues: CASSPQPGLAGSNEQYF. The CDR3 nucleotides are TGTGCCAGCAGCCCACAACCGGGACTAGCGGGATCTAACGAGCAGTACTTC.

The chain carries TRBV5-1 and TRBJ1-2, with TRBD1 identical over 10 bases. This CDR3 is built from 14 residues. CDR1 is SGHRS, CDR2 YFSETQ, per germline. J gave up 8 bases and V 4 bases, and 8 bases lay outside the gene matches. CDR3 DNA sequence: TGCGCCAGCAGCGCGGGACAGGGGATCGAGGGCTACACCTTC. Encoded protein: CASSAGQGIEGYTF.

The chain recombines TRBV2 with TRBJ1-3; D gene ambiguous. CDR3 length equals 12 residues. Germline CDR1 and CDR2: SNHLY and FYNNEI. V shed 1 base and J shed 4 bases, with 2 bases lying between them. CDR3 loop: CASSEEGNTIYF. The CDR3 nucleotides read TGTGCCAGCAGTGAAGAAGGAAACACCATATATTTT.

The table lists this clone with a count of one. The V call is TRBV28, the J call TRBJ2-7, with D perhaps given as TRBD1 or TRBD2 (5 bases each). Trimming took 6 bases from V and 0 from J, leaving 15 bases between them. CDR1 and CDR2 (germline): MDHEN, SYDVKM. The CDR3 spans 15 residues. The CDR3 spells CASRRGAGGSYEQYF. The CDR3 coding sequence is TGTGCCAGCAGGAGAGGGGCGGGCGGCTCCTACGAGCAGTACTTC.